This is a list of T cell receptor beta chains from one sample in a study of identical twins. TCRdb re-analysed the 5' RACE reads in MiXCR, keeping a single row per CDR3 protein. Seen here are 450,000 to 500,000 distinct CDR3 sequences, roughly an eighth observed once, and the top ten hold approximately 0.98%. This same sample was also part of a study on yellow fever vaccine responses in identical twins.

Sequences were obtained from CD4+ T cells sorted from blood. These receptors all come from a woman aged 18 to 35 in good health. Each CDR3 is given without its conserved first and last residue. Fields, in order: J gene, V gene, CDR3 protein.

TRBJ2-2 TRBV12-3/TRBV12-4 ASSFGLPAPRELF
TRBJ2-1 TRBV5-4 ASSSKKGTSGNEQF
TRBJ2-7 TRBV5-1 ASSPYDTNYEQY
TRBJ2-3 TRBV29-1 SAGGGFTDTQY
TRBJ1-2 TRBV5-1 ASSLDMTLHYT
TRBJ2-1 TRBV20-1 SAKPLAGFGVNEQF
TRBJ2-5 TRBV4-1 ASSHSQIQETQY
TRBJ2-7 TRBV28 ASTKQGLGNSYEQY
TRBJ2-1 TRBV20-1 SASQTTNEQF
TRBJ2-1 TRBV15 ATKSGEVYNEQF
TRBJ2-4 TRBV2 ASSATGTKNIQY
TRBJ2-5 TRBV7-8 ASSLKGQETQY
TRBJ2-1 TRBV20-1 SARPTQRNEQF
TRBJ2-7 TRBV10-3 AISERDRASYEQY
TRBJ1-1 TRBV29-1 SVIGVREAF
TRBJ2-1 TRBV20-1 SARGWGSYNEQF
TRBJ2-7 TRBV15 ATSSSGTGGYEQY
TRBJ2-7 TRBV28 ASSSRPGTSGGAYEQY
TRBJ1-5 TRBV6-6 ATLSGGEAQH
TRBJ2-3 TRBV15 ATSSDGQYTDTQY
TRBJ2-3 TRBV5-1 ASRKGPADTQY
TRBJ2-1 TRBV4-3 ASSQVPSRTSDIRNEQF
TRBJ2-1 TRBV3-1 ASSQDPNREQF
TRBJ2-7 TRBV5-1 ASSENTGGEQY
TRBJ2-7 TRBV6-1 ASSSEGGASYEQY
TRBJ2-5 TRBV7-2 ASSLALRASGGETQY
TRBJ2-3 TRBV4-3 ASTRAAGDTDTQY
TRBJ2-1 TRBV4-3 ASSQALAGFYNEQF
TRBJ2-7 TRBV4-2 ASSRTKTGALYEQY
TRBJ2-5 TRBV5-1 ASSPLSRGKMETQY
TRBJ2-7 TRBV14 ASSRGLAGKYEQY
TRBJ2-7 TRBV12-3/TRBV12-4 ASSHSGTVFYEQY
TRBJ2-7 TRBV23-1 ASSLYRRKGEYEQY
TRBJ2-5 TRBV29-1 SAGLQETQY
TRBJ2-2 TRBV27 ASGRGQGTGELF